The T cell receptor beta chain under discussion was sequenced for a study of shared clonotypes between healthy human individuals. Study findings and constraints: Blood alone was sampled, and tissue repertoires likely differ.

Trimming left V 5 bases short and J 3 bases short, with 14 bases between. Germline V gene sequence: CDR1 SGHTA, CDR2 FQGNSA. This CDR3 region has 15 residues. For every subset, genomic DNA was evenly distributed across several immunoSEQ plates. Some clones are missing from TCRdb's copy, which holds only in-frame ones; the method was immunoSEQ multiplex PCR. The data hold fewer than 550,000 clones, with about 79% observed a single time. This clone turned up a few times. Its antigen is still unknown. This chain links TRBV7-2 with TRBJ1-5, with D perhaps TRBD1 (5 bases). The sample taken for sequencing was PBMCs. The receptor's source is a woman in her 40s in good health. Some clones in this sample may be carry-over from other donors' samples. In DNA, the CDR3 is TGTGCCAGCAGCCCGGACATATCCACCAATCAGCCCCAGCATTTT. Amino acid sequence: CASSPDISTNQPQHF. The whole variable domain, remainder taken from reference TRBV7-2 and TRBJ1-5, is GAGVSQSPSNKVTEKGKDVELRCDPISGHTALYWYRQSLGQGLEFLIYFQGNSAPDKSGLPSDRFSAERTGGSVSTLTIQRTQQEDSAVYLCASSPDISTNQPQHFGDGTRLSIL.